The 6 T cell receptor beta chains presented below share a single source sample, sequenced in a study of CD8 T cells in Susac syndrome. With random hexamers, 0.5 to 1 ug RNA was reverse transcribed. TCRdb itself ran the immunoSEQ multiplex PCR reads through MiXCR, one entry per CDR3 protein. The table shows 130,000 to 150,000 distinct CDR3 sequences, with about 93% occurring only once. Specimen: CD8+ T cells from PBMCs. The receptors originated from a human donor in good health.

The V gene is TRBV3-1, the J gene TRBJ2-5, with D unclear. The V gene lost 0 bases and the J gene lost 5 bases, with 4 bases spanning the gap. Germline-derived CDR1 and CDR2 are LGHDT and YNNKEL (reference sequence). This CDR3 region has 12 residues. CDR3 nucleotide sequence: TGTGCCAGCAGCCAAGAGCTGGAGACCCAGTACTTC. Translated: CASSQELETQYF.

V gene TRBV29-1 combines with J gene TRBJ2-1; D is unclear. The CDR3 is made up of 15 amino acids. The germline CDR1 and CDR2 sequences are SQVTM and ANQGSEA. V was pared by 0 bases and J by 4 bases, with 13 bases between. CDR3 region: CSVEEGVIGYNEQFF. CDR3 DNA: TGCAGCGTTGAAGAGGGCGTTATCGGATACAATGAGCAGTTCTTC.

The J gene is TRBJ2-3, the V gene TRBV9, with 9 bases identical to TRBD2. Germline V gives CDR1 SGDLS, CDR2 YYNGEE. The ends lost 5 bases at V and 1 base at J; junction bases unmatched: 8. This CDR3 has 16 amino acids. The CDR3 here is CASSQFLAGGTDTQYF. The CDR3 DNA reads TGTGCCAGCAGTCAGTTTTTAGCGGGAGGCACAGATACGCAGTATTTT.

The rearrangement uses TRBV12-3 or TRBV12-4 and TRBJ1-5; D not resolved. The length of the CDR3 is 13 residues. Trimming removed 8 bases at V and 4 bases at J, with 12 bases between. Here the CDR3 reads CASRMEINQPQHF. CDR3 sequence (DNA): TGTGCCAGCCGAATGGAGATTAATCAGCCCCAGCATTTT.

This chain uses TRBV29-1 with TRBJ1-1; D is ambiguous. CDR1 and CDR2 from the germline V gene are SQVTM and ANQGSEA. V was pared by 2 bases and J by 10 bases, with 20 bases between. This CDR3 comprises 14 residues. CDR3 DNA: TGCAGCGTTGAACCCGGCGGGCTGGGTCATGGAGCTTTCTTT. Translation: CSVEPGGLGHGAFF.

The chain uses TRBV29-1 and TRBJ2-1, with D uncertain. V was shortened by 3 bases and J by 3 bases, with 9 bases between the two germline ends. CDR3 length: 13 amino acids. CDR1 and CDR2 (germline): SQVTM, ANQGSEA. CDR3: CSVDNVNYNEQFF. CDR3 coding DNA: TGCAGCGTTGATAACGTAAACTACAATGAGCAGTTCTTC.